These 24 T cell receptor beta chains were all obtained from the same sample, sequenced in a study of beta chain features in type 1 diabetes. Their antigens remain unidentified. Investigators reverse transcribed all isolated RNA, so they sequenced expressed TCRB transcripts. Data came from immunoSEQ multiplex PCR; TCRdb stores just in-frame clones and leaves some out. The top ten hold 0.022% of the sample, which has roughly 700,000 clones, around an eighth seen once. Study-wide findings and caveats: TCRB CDR3s from Type 1 diabetes patients were moderately but significantly shorter in all four CD4+ subsets.

Sequencing used naive CD4+ T cells from blood. The receptors come from a man younger than 30 with type 1 diabetes.

This clone was picked up a small number of times. The CDR3: CATSDRTSSYNSPLHF. CDR3 nucleotide sequence: TGTGCCACCTCGGACAGGACGAGCTCCTATAATTCACCCCTCCACTTT. V gene TRBV13 combines with J gene TRBJ1-6, with 7 bases fitting TRBD1. With V trimmed by 10 bases and J by 0 bases, 9 bases remained unmatched. This CDR3 contains 16 residues. CDR1 is PRHDT, CDR2 FYEKMQ, per germline (reference sequence).

This chain uses TRBV5-1 with TRBJ1-1, with 7 bases identical to TRBD1. The CDR3 consists of 14 residues. The germline gives CDR1 SGHRS, CDR2 YFSETQ. V lost 4 bases and J lost 4; bases outside the gene matches: 7. The CDR3, as DNA: TGCGCCAGCAGCCCCCAGGACAGGAGCACTGAAGCTTTCTTT. Its translation is CASSPQDRSTEAFF.

This sequence joins TRBV6-6 and TRBJ2-2; 9 bases map to TRBD1. V lost 8 bases and J lost 6; bases outside the gene matches: 7. CDR3 size: 14 residues. The germline gives CDR1 MNHNY, CDR2 SVGAGI (reference sequence). The DNA for the CDR3 is TGTGCCAGCCGGGGACAGGGAGGCGCCGGGGAGCTGTTTTTT. Translated, it gives CASRGQGGAGELFF.

A few counts support this clone. The chain joins TRBV6-1 to TRBJ2-7; D remains ambiguous. The V end lost 5 bases, the J end lost 6 bases, and 17 bases lay between the germline ends. Germline V lookup: CDR1 MNHNS, CDR2 SASEGT. The length of the CDR3 is 14 residues. For the CDR3, the DNA is TGTGCCAGCAGTCCCGGACGGTCCTCGGGCGAGCAGTACTTC. Translation gives CASSPGRSSGEQYF.

There are a few counts of this clone. The rearrangement links TRBV25-1 to TRBJ2-5; D may match TRBD1 or TRBD2 (6 bases each). This CDR3 comprises 15 residues. Per the germline V gene, CDR1 is MGHDK and CDR2 is SYGVNS. V dropped 6 bases and J dropped 1 base, with 15 bases sitting between them. CDR3 in amino acids: CASSSLGGLQETQYF. The CDR3 DNA follows: TGTGCCAGCAGCTCGTTAGGGGGGCTCCAAGAGACCCAGTACTTC.

The genes are TRBV30 and TRBJ1-2; TRBD1 is a possible D gene (6 bases). The V end lost 3 bases, the J end lost 0 bases, and 8 bases lay between the germline ends. The germline gives CDR1 GTSNPN, CDR2 SVGIG (reference sequence). The CDR3 has 13 amino acids. For the CDR3, the DNA is TGTGCCTGGAGGACAGGAACTAACTATGGCTACACCTTC. Translated: CAWRTGTNYGYTF. Supplemented by reference TRBV30 and TRBJ1-2, the full variable domain reads SQTIHQWPATLVQPVGSPLSLECTVEGTSNPNLYWYRQAAGRGLQLLFYSVGIGQISSEVPQNLSASRPQDRQFILSSKKLLLSDSGFYLCAWRTGTNYGYTFGSGTRLTVV.

V and J are TRBV4-1 and TRBJ2-5; D gene uncertain. The CDR3 sequence is 13 residues long. Trimming pared 1 base from V and 7 bases from J, leaving 10 bases between. Germline V CDR1 and CDR2: MGHRA, YSYEKL. CDR3 coding DNA: TGCGCCAGCAGCCAAGTCGGCTCAAGGACCCAGTACTTC. Amino acids: CASSQVGSRTQYF.

This clone was observed a few times. The V and J genes are TRBV15 and TRBJ2-7; tentatively, D is TRBD1 (5 bases). CDR1 and CDR2 from the germline V gene are LNHNV and YYDKDF (reference sequence). The CDR3 totals 15 residues. The V and J ends lost 0 bases and 5 bases respectively, with 14 bases between them. CDR3 loop: CATSRDRAGNHEQYF. CDR3 DNA sequence: TGTGCCACCAGCAGAGATAGGGCAGGGAACCACGAGCAGTACTTC.

The chain recombines TRBV28 with TRBJ1-2, with a possible D match to TRBD1 (5 bases). Deletions cut 6 bases from V and 7 bases from J, with 21 bases between. The germline gives CDR1 MDHEN, CDR2 SYDVKM. The CDR3 extends over 15 amino acids. DNA for the CDR3: TGTGCCAGCAGGCCCGGGGGTAAGGGGTCCCCTGGCTACACCTTC. Its translation is CASRPGGKGSPGYTF.

This chain connects TRBV30 to TRBJ1-6; a possible D gene is TRBD1 (5 bases). Trimming removed 0 bases at V and 9 bases at J, with 6 bases between. Looked up from germline, CDR1 is GTSNPN and CDR2 is SVGIG (reference sequence). This CDR3 comprises 12 residues. The CDR3 region has the DNA TGTGCCTGGAGTGTGGGGGTTTCACCCCTCCACTTT. It encodes CAWSVGVSPLHF.

The sample holds a few counts of this clone. This sequence joins TRBV28 and TRBJ2-3; no clear D. V lost 3 bases and J lost 1, with 11 bases in between. From germline, CDR1 is MDHEN and CDR2 SYDVKM. This CDR3 is 15 amino acids long. In DNA form, the CDR3 reads TGTGCCAGCAGTTTGGTCGGTGTGGGCACAGATACGCAGTATTTT. Protein product: CASSLVGVGTDTQYF.

Of note for this clone: This specimen includes other DNA sequences encoding the same CDR3. The rearrangement joins TRBV5-1 to TRBJ1-5, with D unclear. Trimming shortened V by 0 bases and J by 0 bases, and 7 bases separated the two germline ends. The CDR3 sequence is 15 residues long. Germline V CDR1 and CDR2: SGHRS, YFSETQ. The CDR3 DNA reads as TGCGCCAGCAGCTTGGAAGGATATAGCAATCAGCCCCAGCATTTT. It encodes CASSLEGYSNQPQHF.

This chain joins TRBV5-1 and TRBJ1-2; 8 bases are a match to TRBD1. The CDR3 loop spans 14 amino acids. Germline assignment: CDR1 SGHRS and CDR2 YFSETQ. The V and J ends lost 5 bases and 6 bases, in that order; junction bases with no gene match: 9. The CDR3 here is CASSPTQGADGYTF. The CDR3 nucleotides read TGCGCCAGCAGTCCCACTCAGGGGGCGGATGGCTACACCTTC.

The rearrangement uses TRBV29-1 and TRBJ1-3, with D maybe TRBD1 (5 bases). Trimming removed 5 bases at V and 0 bases at J, with 11 bases between. Germline V CDR1 and CDR2: SQVTM, ANQGSEA. The CDR3 loop spans 14 amino acids. The DNA of the CDR3 is TGCAGCGTTCAACAGGTTAGCTCTGGAAACACCATATATTTT. It is translated as CSVQQVSSGNTIYF.

V usage is TRBV9 and J usage is TRBJ2-1; D not certain. The CDR3 totals 15 residues. CDR1 and CDR2 from the germline V gene are SGDLS and YYNGEE. The ends were cut back, 0 bases at V and 4 bases at J, with 11 bases in the middle. Written as DNA, the CDR3 is TGTGCCAGCAGCGTAGACCGGCCGGCATACAATGAGCAGTTCTTC. Protein: CASSVDRPAYNEQFF. The full variable domain, its missing parts supplied by reference TRBV9 and TRBJ2-1, is DSGVTQTPKHLITATGQRVTLRCSPRSGDLSVYWYQQSLDQGLQFLIQYYNGEERAKGNILERFSAQQFPDLHSELNLSSLELGDSALYFCASSVDRPAYNEQFFGPGTRLTVL.

Only a few counts were recorded for this clone. CDR3 sequence: CASSIRTLGLALSDNEQFF. The CDR3, as DNA: TGTGCCAGTAGTATTCGAACTCTAGGACTAGCGCTCAGTGACAATGAGCAGTTCTTC. This sequence joins TRBV19 and TRBJ2-1; 9 bases align to TRBD2. V lost 3 bases to trimming and J lost 5 bases; unmatched junction nucleotides: 17. Germline V lookup: CDR1 LNHDA, CDR2 SQIVND (reference sequence). The CDR3 totals 19 residues.

The CDR3 reads CAWSGHPSSGNTIYF. The CDR3, as DNA: TGTGCCTGGAGTGGGCACCCGAGCTCTGGAAACACCATATATTTT. J is TRBJ1-3 and V is TRBV30; D gene unclear. The V end lost 1 base, the J end lost 0 bases, and 10 bases lay between the germline ends. Germline assignment: CDR1 GTSNPN and CDR2 SVGIG (reference sequence). The CDR3 consists of 15 residues.

This clone has more than one count but fewer than ten. The V call is TRBV7-9, the J call TRBJ1-4; 8 bases align to TRBD1. CDR3 length: 15 residues. Germline-derived CDR1 and CDR2 are SEHNR and FQNEAQ (reference sequence). V was pared by 5 bases and J by 6 bases, with 8 bases of the junction left unmatched. The CDR3 coding sequence is TGTGCCAGCAGCCCCTCGACAGGGGAGGATGAAAAACTGTTTTTT. Protein product: CASSPSTGEDEKLFF. The full variable domain, in which reference TRBV7-9 and TRBJ1-4 provide the parts outside the CDR3, is DTGVSQNPRHKITKRGQNVTFRCDPISEHNRLYWYRQTLGQGPEFLTYFQNEAQLEKSRLLSDRFSAERPKGSFSTLEIQRTEQGDSAMYLCASSPSTGEDEKLFFGSGTQLSVL.

The rearrangement joins TRBV7-2 to TRBJ2-3, with 10 bases that match TRBD2. This CDR3 is built from 16 residues. Germline V gene sequence: CDR1 SGHTA, CDR2 FQGNSA. The V and J ends lost 5 bases and 1 base, in that order; junction bases with no gene match: 6. The CDR3 DNA reads as TGTGCCAGCAGCCCACCTAGCGGGGGCCGCACAGATACGCAGTATTTT. Amino acids: CASSPPSGGRTDTQYF.

This clone has a handful of counts. V and J are TRBV14 and TRBJ2-1, with TRBD2 as a possible D gene (6 bases). The germline gives CDR1 SGHDN, CDR2 FVKESK. The CDR3 extends over 15 amino acids. The V end lost 4 bases, the J end lost 7 bases, and 17 bases lay between the germline ends. Here the CDR3 DNA reads TGTGCCAGCAGCCTCATGCGGGGCGCGGGAAATGAGCAGTTCTTC. It translates to CASSLMRGAGNEQFF. The full variable domain, rest sourced from reference TRBV14 and TRBJ2-1, is EAGVTQFPSHSVIEKGQTVTLRCDPISGHDNLYWYRRVMGKEIKFLLHFVKESKQDESGMPNNRFLAERTGGTYSTLKVQPAELEDSGVYFCASSLMRGAGNEQFFGPGTRLTVL.

The rearrangement links TRBV9 to TRBJ2-5, with TRBD2 matching over 8 bases. The V gene's germline CDR1 is SGDLS and CDR2 YYNGEE. The CDR3 sequence is 17 residues long. The junction had 18 bases not matched to a gene; V was cut back by 6 bases and J by 5 bases. The CDR3 spells CASTLNLGLAEGETQYF. The CDR3 coding sequence is TGTGCCAGCACCCTAAACCTCGGACTAGCAGAAGGGGAGACCCAGTACTTC.

The V call is TRBV6-1, the J call TRBJ2-1; a weak D match, TRBD2 (6 bases). The CDR3 is 14 residues long. Germline CDR1 is MNHNS and CDR2 is SASEGT. Trimming took off 10 bases at V and 1 base at J, with 14 bases between the two ends. CDR3 residues: CATDGTPSYNEQFF. CDR3 sequence (DNA): TGTGCCACTGACGGGACTCCGTCCTACAATGAGCAGTTCTTC.

This clone was counted only a few times. The rearrangement joins TRBV9 to TRBJ2-6; D unresolved. With 0 bases removed from V and 0 bases from J, the gap between germline ends came to 10 bases. CDR3 length equals 17 residues. Germline CDR1 reads SGDLS; CDR2 reads YYNGEE. DNA of the CDR3: TGTGCCAGCAGCGTAGCACTTATCAGCTCTGGGGCCAACGTCCTGACTTTC. This sequence encodes CASSVALISSGANVLTF.

There are a few counts of this clone. Other DNA sequences in the sample encode the same CDR3. This chain links TRBV7-2 with TRBJ2-5, with D unclear. This CDR3 region has 11 residues. V was shortened by 5 bases and J by 2 bases, with 3 bases between the two germline ends. Germline V gene lookup returns CDR1 SGHTA and CDR2 FQGNSA. As DNA, the CDR3 is TGTGCCAGCAGCCTTCAAGAGACCCAGTACTTC. The encoded protein is CASSLQETQYF.